These 8 T cell receptor beta chains originate from one sample sequenced in a study of cytomegalovirus exposure and HLA in healthy donors. With 60 Vbeta and 13 Jbeta primers, the PCR was carried out. The table came from immunoSEQ multiplex PCR; TCRdb's copy has only in-frame clones and leaves some out. The table lists 170,000 or so clones, approximately 84% of them singletons, with about 4.9% in the top ten. The sample taken for sequencing was PBMCs. Receptor source: a man between 18 and 35 years old in good health and CMV-seronegative.

Only a few counts were recorded for this clone. The chain recombines TRBV6-6 with TRBJ2-2; tentatively, D is TRBD2 (6 bases). V lost 5 bases, J lost 3 bases, and 10 bases lay in between. Germline V lookup: CDR1 MNHNY, CDR2 SVGAGI (reference sequence). The CDR3 sequence is 14 residues long. The CDR3 sequence is CASSMTRYTGELFF. The CDR3 DNA follows: TGTGCCAGCAGTATGACTAGGTACACCGGGGAGCTGTTTTTT.

The chain couples TRBV29-1 to TRBJ2-2; no clear D. Germline CDR1 is SQVTM and CDR2 is ANQGSEA. This CDR3 contains 11 residues. V was pared by 4 bases and J by 5 bases, with 5 bases between. CDR3 protein: CSVGRTGELFF. As DNA, the CDR3 is TGCAGCGTTGGCAGGACCGGGGAGCTGTTTTTT.

CDR3 region: CASSYPANRDLNTGELFF. CDR3 sequence (DNA): TGTGCCAGCAGCTACCCCGCCAACAGGGATCTTAACACCGGGGAGCTGTTTTTT. The V gene is TRBV7-8, the J gene TRBJ2-2, with D possibly matching TRBD1 (6 bases). With 4 bases removed from V and 2 bases from J, the gap between germline ends came to 20 bases. CDR1 is SGHVS and CDR2 is FQNEAQ in the germline V gene. The length of the CDR3 is 18 residues.

A note on this clone: Sequence at one end of the junction differs from germline and may be a read error. The V call is TRBV7-9, the J call TRBJ1-2; TRBD1 aligns across 7 bases. CDR3 length equals 11 residues. Germline V CDR1 and CDR2: SEHNR, FQNEAQ (reference sequence). CDR3 loop: CASSQPGQVAF. The CDR3 nucleotides are TGTGCCAGCAGCCAGCCCGGACAGGTGGCCTTC. The full variable domain, completed using reference TRBV7-9 and TRBJ1-2, is DTGVSQNPRHKITKRGQNVTFRCDPISEHNRLYWYRQTLGQGPEFLTYFQNEAQLEKSRLLSDRFSAERPKGSFSTLEIQRTEQGDSAMYLCASSQPGQVAFGSGTRLTVV.

The V call is TRBV5-1, the J call TRBJ2-3, with a weak D call TRBD1 (5 bases). V was clipped by 4 bases and J by 5 bases, with 17 bases between them. In germline, CDR1 is SGHRS, CDR2 YFSETQ. The CDR3 has 15 residues. The CDR3 DNA is TGCGCCAGCAGCAATAGGGGCGGAAGGGAAGATACGCAGTATTTT. Translated: CASSNRGGREDTQYF.

In its sample, this clone was seen a few times. This chain links TRBV28 with TRBJ2-7; D unclear. Germline lookup yields CDR1 MDHEN and CDR2 SYDVKM. With 7 bases removed from V and 6 bases from J, the gap between germline ends came to 10 bases. The CDR3 has 11 residues. DNA of the CDR3: TGTGCCAGCACCATCCTCGGCGAGCAGTACTTC. Its translation: CASTILGEQYF.

The rearrangement uses TRBV11-3 and TRBJ2-1, with D perhaps matching TRBD1 (6 bases). The CDR3 totals 12 residues. The ends were cut back, 6 bases at V and 7 bases at J, with 10 bases in the middle. Germline V gene data show CDR1 as SGHNT and CDR2 as YENEEA. CDR3 protein: CASSLGANEQFF. The CDR3 DNA reads as TGTGCCAGCAGTCTGGGGGCGAATGAGCAGTTCTTC. Supplemented by reference TRBV11-3 and TRBJ2-1, the full variable domain reads EAGVVQSPRYKIIEKKQPVAFWCNPISGHNTLYWYLQNLGQGPELLIRYENEEAVDDSQLPKDRFSAERLKGVDSTLKIQPAELGDSAVYLCASSLGANEQFFGPGTRLTVL.

The genes are TRBV7-3 and TRBJ1-6, with 7 bases fitting TRBD1. J gave up 7 bases and V 3 bases, and 3 bases lay outside the gene matches. This CDR3 spans 14 amino acids. The germline V gene has CDR1 SGHTA and CDR2 FQGTGA. DNA of the CDR3: TGTGCCAGCAGCTTCGGGACAGCCAATTCACCCCTCCACTTT. This sequence encodes CASSFGTANSPLHF.